The 15 T cell receptor beta chains listed next were all sequenced from one sample in a study of cytomegalovirus exposure and HLA in healthy donors. PCR amplification relied on 60 Vbeta primers (plus 13 Jbeta primers). Libraries were prepared by immunoSEQ multiplex PCR; TCRdb keeps only in-frame clonotypes and omits some of them. The sample lists approximately 190,000 clones; roughly four fifths were seen once. What was sequenced was PBMCs. The receptors were gathered from a man between 40 and 49 years old in good health and CMV-seropositive.

The chain carries TRBV6-5 and TRBJ2-1; 8 nucleotides agree with TRBD2. The junction had 7 bases not matched to a gene; V was cut back by 2 bases and J by 7 bases. Per the germline V gene, CDR1 is MNHEY and CDR2 is SVGAGI. CDR3 length: 15 residues. The DNA of the CDR3 is TGTGCCAGCAGTTACAAGGGACTAGTCCAAAATGAGCAGTTCTTC. Protein: CASSYKGLVQNEQFF.

The gene calls are TRBV2 and TRBJ2-7, with TRBD1 as a possible D gene (6 bases). Deletions cut 5 bases from V and 0 bases from J, with 14 bases between. Germline V lookup: CDR1 SNHLY, CDR2 FYNNEI. The CDR3 is 15 residues long. In DNA, the CDR3 is TGTGCCAGCAGTCTGGCTGACAGGAGCTCCTACGAGCAGTACTTC. This codes for CASSLADRSSYEQYF.

This clone was detected a few times. The chain combines TRBV13 with TRBJ1-1, with TRBD1 matching 12 bases. Trimming at V came to 5 bases and at J to 3 bases, leaving 7 bases not matched to a gene. The CDR3 spans 16 residues. CDR1 PRHDT and CDR2 FYEKMQ come from the germline V gene (reference sequence). CDR3 protein: CASSRGQGAKYTEAFF. The CDR3 DNA reads TGTGCCAGCAGCCGGGGACAGGGGGCGAAGTACACTGAAGCTTTCTTT.

The rearrangement uses TRBV6-1 and TRBJ2-1; D possibly corresponds to TRBD2 (6 bases). This CDR3 region has 14 residues. Germline lookup yields CDR1 MNHNS and CDR2 SASEGT. Trimming took 5 bases from V and 1 from J, leaving 9 bases between them. DNA of the CDR3: TGTGCCAGCAGTTGGGGAGGATCCTACAATGAGCAGTTCTTC. Translated, it gives CASSWGGSYNEQFF.

V usage is TRBV25-1 and J usage is TRBJ2-5; D possibly corresponds to TRBD2 (5 bases). CDR1 and CDR2 from the germline V gene are MGHDK and SYGVNS. This CDR3 region has 15 residues. Trimming shortened V by 1 base and J by 5 bases, and 14 bases separated the two germline ends. CDR3 sequence (DNA): TGTGCCAGCAGTGAATTTGGGGAGACGGAGGAGACCCAGTACTTC. The encoded protein is CASSEFGETEETQYF.

The chain uses TRBV4-2 and TRBJ1-2; weak D call: TRBD1 (6 bases). Looked up from germline, CDR1 is LGHNA and CDR2 is YNFKEQ. V lost 1 base to trimming and J lost 6 bases, with 15 bases between them. This CDR3 has 15 amino acids. The CDR3 nucleotides read TGTGCCAGCAGCCAAGGGAGTGCAGGGGAAGATGGCTACACCTTC. Protein sequence: CASSQGSAGEDGYTF.

This chain connects TRBV10-2 to TRBJ1-1, with 8 bases aligning to TRBD1. The V gene's germline CDR1 is WSHSY and CDR2 SAAADI. This CDR3 is 13 amino acids long. The trim removed 11 bases at V and 5 bases at J, leaving 10 bases unmatched. Written as DNA, the CDR3 is TGCGCCGGCCTACAGGGGGAGGGTACTGAAGCTTTCTTT. As protein: CAGLQGEGTEAFF.

The chain uses TRBV6-1 and TRBJ2-1; 16 bases line up with TRBD2. The trim removed 6 bases at V and 9 bases at J, leaving 5 bases unmatched. Germline V CDR1 and CDR2: MNHNS, SASEGT. The CDR3 spans 15 residues. The CDR3 protein is CASSAGTSGRGEQFF. CDR3 sequence (DNA): TGTGCCAGCAGCGCCGGGACTAGCGGGAGGGGTGAGCAGTTCTTC.

This chain connects TRBV6-6 to TRBJ1-1, with no clear D. V lost 0 bases and J lost 3, with 11 bases in between. Germline values: CDR1 MNHNY, CDR2 SVGAGI (reference sequence). The CDR3 is 15 residues long. The DNA of the CDR3 is TGTGCCAGCAGTTACTCGTATGGAGTAGACACTGAAGCTTTCTTT. Protein product: CASSYSYGVDTEAFF.

The chain joins TRBV19 to TRBJ2-5, with 14 bases that match TRBD2. V shed 2 bases and J 3 bases; nucleotides not matched to a gene: 5. The germline V gene encodes CDR1 LNHDA and CDR2 SQIVND (reference sequence). The CDR3 runs 17 residues. CDR3 sequence (DNA): TGTGCCAGTAGTATAACCCGGACTAGCGGGGGGAAAGAGACCCAGTACTTC. Protein: CASSITRTSGGKETQYF.

V gene TRBV19 combines with J gene TRBJ2-7, with TRBD1 matching 10 bases. Trimming took 5 bases from V and 3 from J; bases not matched to a gene: 7. Germline CDR1 reads LNHDA; CDR2 reads SQIVND (reference sequence). CDR3 length: 15 residues. The CDR3, as DNA: TGTGCCAGTAGTTCCAACCGGGACAGGGGCTACGAGCAGTACTTC. Amino acids: CASSSNRDRGYEQYF.

The gene calls are TRBV5-1 and TRBJ2-2, with 8 bases lining up with TRBD2. Germline V gene sequence: CDR1 SGHRS, CDR2 YFSETQ. Trimming at V came to 0 bases and at J to 4 bases, leaving 8 bases not matched to a gene. The CDR3 extends over 17 amino acids. CDR3 nucleotide sequence: TGCGCCAGCAGCTTGGGGGTTAGCGGGAAATCCACCGGGGAGCTGTTTTTT. Residues: CASSLGVSGKSTGELFF.

CDR3: CASRTSGSTDTQYF. Written as DNA, the CDR3 is TGTGCCAGCAGAACTAGCGGCAGCACAGATACGCAGTATTTT. The genes are TRBV27 and TRBJ2-3, with 8 bases fitting TRBD2. V lost 6 bases, J lost 0 bases, and 2 bases stayed unmatched. Germline-derived CDR1 and CDR2 are MNHEY and SMNVEV (reference sequence). The CDR3 loop spans 14 amino acids.

The V gene is TRBV7-9, the J gene TRBJ2-7; 9 bases fit TRBD1. The CDR3 length is 15 residues. Germline V gives CDR1 SEHNR, CDR2 FQNEAQ (reference sequence). V lost 4 bases and J lost 2; bases outside the gene matches: 6. The CDR3 DNA is TGTGCCAGCAGCTCTGGACAGGGGAGCACCTACGAGCAGTACTTC. Its protein is CASSSGQGSTYEQYF.

The V gene is TRBV5-4, the J gene TRBJ2-7; the D gene is possibly TRBD2 (7 bases). CDR1 is SGHNT, CDR2 YYREEE, per germline (reference sequence). CDR3 length: 17 amino acids. Trimming shortened V by 6 bases and J by 4 bases, and 26 bases separated the two germline ends. The CDR3: CASTGGVGGPASYEQYF. The DNA for the CDR3 is TGTGCCAGCACCGGAGGGGTGGGGGGGCCCGCTTCATACGAGCAGTACTTC.